This paragraph covers one T cell receptor (beta chain) sequence. Its antigen is not known. Here immunoSEQ multiplex PCR was the method, and the copy in TCRdb shows in-frame clones only, minus some. In the table there are roughly 810,000 clones, about 97% of which are singletons. CDR3 length: 17 residues. In germline, CDR1 is SGHNT, CDR2 YYREEE (reference sequence). After removal of 1 base from V and 2 bases from J, the junction contained 8 bases not matched to a gene. CD45RO-negative, CCR7-selected cells formed the naive CD8 fraction, which excluded terminally differentiated effector memory CD45RA+ cells. Each of the donors was a healthy adult who was HIV-negative and had not had a recent acute infection or vaccination. The data stem from a study of shared clonotypes between healthy human individuals. Findings and caveats of the study: Only blood underwent sampling, and tissue repertoires likely differ.

V and J are TRBV5-4 and TRBJ2-3; 9 bases agree with TRBD2. The sequence was collected from a man aged 25-45 years in good health. Sample: naive CD8+ T cells sorted from blood. CDR3 in amino acids: CASSLKAGGAYTDTQYF. The CDR3 bases are TGTGCCAGCAGCTTGAAGGCGGGAGGGGCTTACACAGATACGCAGTATTTT.